These 17 T cell receptor beta chains came from one sample sequenced in a study of shared clonotypes between healthy human individuals. Profiled with immunoSEQ multiplex PCR; TCRdb holds only in-frame clones, not every one. This table has about 490,000 clones, 76% appearing once. Sequencing was carried out using PBMCs. The source of these receptors is a woman between 35 and 50 years old in good health. Some clones in this sample may be carry-over from other donors' samples.

This rearrangement joins TRBV7-3 to TRBJ2-2; 10 bases map to TRBD1. The length of the CDR3 is 16 residues. The germline V gene encodes CDR1 SGHTA and CDR2 FQGTGA. Trimming at V came to 4 bases and at J to 1 base, leaving 3 bases not matched to a gene. CDR3 DNA: TGTGCCAGCAGCTCCGGACAGGGGGGGAACACCGGGGAGCTGTTTTTT. It codes for CASSSGQGGNTGELFF.

V usage is TRBV28 and J usage is TRBJ2-7; D unresolved. The CDR3 runs to 14 residues. Germline CDR1 and CDR2: MDHEN and SYDVKM. V gave up 7 bases and J gave up 2 bases, with 15 bases separating them. The DNA for the CDR3 is TGTGCCAGCACCGGTGGGGTTTTCCCCTACGAGCAGTACTTC. Translating it yields CASTGGVFPYEQYF.

J is TRBJ2-7 and V is TRBV18, with 7 bases fitting TRBD1. This CDR3 is 11 amino acids long. Trimming removed 3 bases from V and 11 bases from J; junction bases left unmatched: 4. The germline V gene has CDR1 KGHSH and CDR2 LQKENI. The CDR3 is CASSPETGKYF. The CDR3 DNA is TGTGCCAGCTCACCCGAGACAGGGAAGTACTTC.

This rearrangement joins TRBV25-1 to TRBJ2-1; D possibly corresponds to TRBD2 (6 bases). The CDR3 extends over 14 amino acids. Trimming took off 4 bases at V and 0 bases at J, with 7 bases between the two ends. Germline assignment: CDR1 MGHDK and CDR2 SYGVNS. The CDR3 DNA reads TGTGCCAGCAGTGCCGGGAGCTCCTACAATGAGCAGTTCTTC. Its protein is CASSAGSSYNEQFF.

This clone has just a few counts. V usage is TRBV6-6 and J usage is TRBJ1-1; TRBD1 agrees at 7 bases. V lost 6 bases, J lost 7 bases, and 5 bases stayed unmatched. The CDR3 extends over 12 amino acids. In germline, CDR1 is MNHNY, CDR2 SVGAGI (reference sequence). The CDR3 spells CASSRDRFEAFF. CDR3 nucleotides: TGTGCCAGCAGCCGGGACAGATTTGAAGCTTTCTTT.

The V and J genes are TRBV10-3 and TRBJ2-5; tentative D call: TRBD1 (5 bases). This CDR3 is 15 amino acids long. Trimming took off 3 bases at V and 4 bases at J, with 15 bases between the two ends. In germline, CDR1 is ENHRY, CDR2 SYGVKD. Written as DNA, the CDR3 is TGTGCCATCAGTGAAGGGCCAGGGTCGGGAGAGACCCAGTACTTC. Its translation: CAISEGPGSGETQYF.

Worth noting for this clone: One base separates it from a far larger clone, so it is likely a read error. This sample also contains other DNA sequences that code for the same CDR3. The chain uses TRBV28 and TRBJ1-2, with TRBD1 as a possible D gene (5 bases). CDR1 MDHEN and CDR2 SYDVKM come from the germline V gene. CDR3 length: 14 residues. V shed 4 bases and J shed 5 bases, with 14 bases lying between them. The CDR3 nucleotides are TGTGCCAGCAGTTCGGATGGGGCGGGGTATGGCTACACCTTC. Translating it yields CASSSDGAGYGYTF.

The chain couples TRBV7-2 to TRBJ2-2; D uncertain. CDR3 length: 15 residues. Germline lookup yields CDR1 SGHTA and CDR2 FQGNSA. V was clipped by 11 bases and J by 0 bases, with 16 bases between them. CDR3 DNA sequence: TGTGCCTGCTCTCGGGCGGTGACGAACACCGGGGAGCTGTTTTTT. Protein: CACSRAVTNTGELFF. The full variable domain, with the rest looked up from reference TRBV7-2 and TRBJ2-2, is GAGVSQSPSNKVTEKGKDVELRCDPISGHTALYWYRQSLGQGLEFLIYFQGNSAPDKSGLPSDRFSAERTGGSVSTLTIQRTQQEDSAVYLCACSRAVTNTGELFFGEGSRLTVL.

CDR3 protein: CASSQPRTGEGTQYF. CDR3 DNA sequence: TGCGCCAGCAGCCAGCCCCGGACAGGGGAGGGTACGCAGTATTTT. V usage is TRBV4-1 and J usage is TRBJ2-3, with TRBD1 identical over 9 bases. V lost 3 bases, J lost 8 bases, and 9 bases stayed unmatched. The CDR3 sequence is 15 residues long. Germline loops: CDR1 MGHRA, CDR2 YSYEKL.

The chain joins TRBV9 to TRBJ1-1, with no clear D. Germline CDR1 SGDLS, CDR2 YYNGEE. V was clipped by 0 bases and J by 0 bases, with 9 bases between them. The CDR3 is made up of 15 amino acids. The CDR3 spells CASSVDPGLNTEAFF. The CDR3 coding sequence is TGTGCCAGCAGCGTAGATCCAGGCTTGAACACTGAAGCTTTCTTT. Full variable domain (missing parts from reference TRBV9 and TRBJ1-1): DSGVTQTPKHLITATGQRVTLRCSPRSGDLSVYWYQQSLDQGLQFLIQYYNGEERAKGNILERFSAQQFPDLHSELNLSSLELGDSALYFCASSVDPGLNTEAFFGQGTRLTVV.

The V and J genes are TRBV5-6 and TRBJ2-1; 8 nucleotides match TRBD1. The CDR3 totals 13 residues. Germline V gives CDR1 SGHDT, CDR2 YYEEEE. Losses at the gene ends were 5 bases for V and 12 bases for J; bases not matched to a gene: 10. In DNA form, the CDR3 reads TGTGCCAGCAGGAGAATTTCGACAGGGGTGCAGTTCTTC. Amino acids: CASRRISTGVQFF.

This clone appeared a single time. This sequence joins TRBV7-8 and TRBJ1-3; D may be TRBD1 (6 bases). This CDR3 has 13 amino acids. V gave up 1 base and J gave up 7 bases, with 8 bases separating them. Germline V gene data show CDR1 as SGHVS and CDR2 as FQNEAQ. This CDR3 is CASSLGQGNTIYF. Written as DNA, the CDR3 is TGTGCCAGCAGCTTAGGGCAGGGGAACACCATATATTTT.

The V gene is TRBV7-2, the J gene TRBJ1-2; TRBD1 agrees at 9 bases. Losses at the gene ends were 0 bases for V and 7 bases for J; bases not matched to a gene: 6. This CDR3 spans 15 amino acids. Looked up from germline, CDR1 is SGHTA and CDR2 is FQGNSA. The CDR3 reads CASSLAGQGTFGYTF. The CDR3 DNA follows: TGTGCCAGCAGCTTAGCAGGACAGGGGACCTTTGGCTACACCTTC.

The V and J genes are TRBV18 and TRBJ1-1; no firm D call. Looked up from germline, CDR1 is KGHSH and CDR2 is LQKENI. V gave up 2 bases and J gave up 7 bases, with 11 bases separating them. The CDR3 runs 13 residues. The CDR3 here is CASSPVALGEAFF. The CDR3, as DNA: TGTGCCAGCTCACCAGTGGCGCTGGGTGAAGCTTTCTTT. Filled out from reference TRBV18 and TRBJ1-1, the complete variable domain reads NAGVMQNPRHLVRRRGQEARLRCSPMKGHSHVYWYRQLPEEGLKFMVYLQKENIIDESGMPKERFSAEFPKEGPSILRIQQVVRGDSAAYFCASSPVALGEAFFGQGTRLTVV.

The rearrangement uses TRBV10-1 and TRBJ2-7; 9 positions match TRBD2. This CDR3 is built from 15 residues. CDR1 is WNHNN and CDR2 is SYGVQD in the germline V gene (reference sequence). V lost 2 bases to trimming and J lost 0 bases; unmatched junction nucleotides: 2. The CDR3 DNA reads TGCGCCAGCAGTGAGGGTAGCGGGGGCTCCTACGAGCAGTACTTC. It encodes CASSEGSGGSYEQYF.

V gene TRBV6-5 combines with J gene TRBJ2-2; D not certain. The CDR3 has 12 amino acids. V was trimmed by 6 bases and J by 7 bases, leaving 9 bases between them. CDR1 is MNHEY and CDR2 is SVGAGI in the germline V gene. CDR3 nucleotide sequence: TGTGCCAGCAGCCGGAGTGTCGGGGAGCTGTTTTTT. Its translation is CASSRSVGELFF.

In the case of this clone: A much larger clone is a single base away; this may be a read error. V is TRBV7-2 and J is TRBJ2-3; no clear D gene. The CDR3 length is 13 residues. Germline CDR1 SGHTA, CDR2 FQGNSA. DNA of the CDR3: TGTGCCAGCAGCTTAGTGAACACAGATATGCAGTATTTT. Its translation: CASSLVNTDMQYF. The complete variable domain, with remaining parts taken from reference TRBV7-2 and TRBJ2-3, reads GAGVSQSPSNKVTEKGKDVELRCDPISGHTALYWYRQSLGQGLEFLIYFQGNSAPDKSGLPSDRFSAERTGGSVSTLTIQRTQQEDSAVYLCASSLVNTDMQYFGPGTRLTVL.